This T cell receptor beta chain is from a study of cytomegalovirus exposure and HLA in healthy donors. A multiplex PCR was run with 60 Vbeta primers and 13 Jbeta primers. The table came from immunoSEQ multiplex PCR; TCRdb's copy has only in-frame clones and leaves some out. The sample consists of 150,000 or so clones, 79% of them appearing once. Trimming shortened V by 5 bases and J by 1 base, and 15 bases separated the two germline ends. Germline V gene data show CDR1 as MNHEY and CDR2 as SMNVEV (reference sequence). This CDR3 is built from 16 residues. In the case of this clone: The antigen remains undetermined.

Whole-study findings and limits: When the data were analyzed later, several of the most significant clusters appeared to be linked to common viral pathogens.

The chain recombines TRBV27 with TRBJ1-3; maybe TRBD1 (6 bases). The clonotype comes from a young man in good health and CMV-seropositive. Specimen: PBMCs. CDR3: CASSLPGQNSGNTIYF. CDR3 nucleotide sequence: TGTGCCAGCAGTCTCCCGGGACAAAATTCTGGAAACACCATATATTTT.